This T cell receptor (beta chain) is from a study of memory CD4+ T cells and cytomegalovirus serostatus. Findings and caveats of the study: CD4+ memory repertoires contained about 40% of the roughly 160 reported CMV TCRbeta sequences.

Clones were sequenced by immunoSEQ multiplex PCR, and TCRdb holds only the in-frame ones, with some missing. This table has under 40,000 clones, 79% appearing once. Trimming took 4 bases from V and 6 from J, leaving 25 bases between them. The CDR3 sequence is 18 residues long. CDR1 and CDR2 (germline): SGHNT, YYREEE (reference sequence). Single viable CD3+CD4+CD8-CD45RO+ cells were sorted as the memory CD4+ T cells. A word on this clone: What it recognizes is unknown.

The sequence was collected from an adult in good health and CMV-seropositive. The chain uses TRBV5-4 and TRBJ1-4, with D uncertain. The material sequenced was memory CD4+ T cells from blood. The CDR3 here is CASSLDRGSRVGDEKLFF. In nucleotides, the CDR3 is TGTGCCAGCAGCCTCGACCGGGGAAGTCGGGTCGGAGATGAAAAACTGTTTTTT.